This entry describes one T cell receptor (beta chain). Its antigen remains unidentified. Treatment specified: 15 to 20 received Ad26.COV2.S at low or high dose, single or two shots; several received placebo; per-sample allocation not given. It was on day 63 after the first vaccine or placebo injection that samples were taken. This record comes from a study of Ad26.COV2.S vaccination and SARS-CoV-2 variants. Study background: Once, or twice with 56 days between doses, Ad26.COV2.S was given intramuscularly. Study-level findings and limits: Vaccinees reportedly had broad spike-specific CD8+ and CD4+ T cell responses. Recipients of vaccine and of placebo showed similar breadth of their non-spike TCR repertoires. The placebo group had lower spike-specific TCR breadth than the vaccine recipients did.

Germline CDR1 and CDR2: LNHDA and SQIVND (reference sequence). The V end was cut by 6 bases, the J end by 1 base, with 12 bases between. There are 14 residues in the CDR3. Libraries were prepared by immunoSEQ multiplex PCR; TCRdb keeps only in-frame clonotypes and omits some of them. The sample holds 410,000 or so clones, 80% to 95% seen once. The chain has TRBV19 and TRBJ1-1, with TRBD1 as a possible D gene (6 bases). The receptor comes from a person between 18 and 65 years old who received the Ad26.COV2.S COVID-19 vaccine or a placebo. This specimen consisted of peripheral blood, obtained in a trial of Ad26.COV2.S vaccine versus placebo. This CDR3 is CASRSQGRNTEAFF. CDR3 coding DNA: TGTGCCAGTAGATCACAGGGAAGGAACACTGAAGCTTTCTTT.